The TCR beta chain described here comes from a study of blood T cell repertoires in COVID-19. Study overall: Samples taken during acute and convalescent COVID-19 were collected in the United States, Italy and Spain. PBMCs, B-cell-depleted T cells, or T cells provided the cDNA or gDNA that made up the material.

CDR3 length: 15 residues. CDR1 is SGHTA, CDR2 FQGTGA, per germline. V was pared by 2 bases and J by 2 bases, with 13 bases between. As originally analysed: By means of reference gene primer amplification, nucleated cell counts were estimated. The data were produced by immunoSEQ multiplex PCR, yet TCRdb's version contains in-frame clones alone and is incomplete. For V, J and clone size, that table is used; D and trimming come from the DNA. The sample comprises some 150,000 clones, about 88% of which are singletons, and about 5.8% rests with the top ten. The sample comprised peripheral blood. This sequence joins TRBV7-3 and TRBJ2-7, with a weak D call TRBD2 (6 bases). The source of this sequence is a human donor in a cohort sampled during active COVID-19. CDR3 DNA: TGTGCCAGCAGCTTAGGGGACGGGAGCCCCTACGAGCAGTACTTC. Translation: CASSLGDGSPYEQYF.